This TCR beta chain was sequenced during a study of T cell changes during pregnancy in multiple sclerosis. Sequencing used immunoSEQ multiplex PCR; TCRdb keeps in-frame clones, though not all of them. The sample yields around 100,000 clones, about nine tenths seen once. J lost 2 bases, V lost 5 bases, and 8 bases had no gene match. CDR3 length equals 16 residues. Germline assignment: CDR1 GTSNPN and CDR2 SVGIG (reference sequence). The gene calls are TRBV30 and TRBJ2-5; TRBD2 aligns across 13 bases. Sequenced material: peripheral blood, taken after pregnancy. This receptor was identified in a female donor with multiple sclerosis, enrolled in a pregnancy study. The DNA of the CDR3 is TGTGCCTGGGCCGGGACTAGCGGGACCATTCAAGAGACCCAGTACTTC. As protein: CAWAGTSGTIQETQYF.